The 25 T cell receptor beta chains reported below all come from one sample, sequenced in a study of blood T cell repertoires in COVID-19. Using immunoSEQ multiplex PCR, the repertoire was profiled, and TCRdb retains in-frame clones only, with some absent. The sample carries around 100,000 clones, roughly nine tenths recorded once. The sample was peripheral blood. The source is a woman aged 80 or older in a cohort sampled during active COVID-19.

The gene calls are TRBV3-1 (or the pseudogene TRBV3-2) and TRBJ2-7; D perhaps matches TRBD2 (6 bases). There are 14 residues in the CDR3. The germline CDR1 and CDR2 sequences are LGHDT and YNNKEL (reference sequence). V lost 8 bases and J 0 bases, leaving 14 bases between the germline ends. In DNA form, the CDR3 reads TGTGCCAGCGGGCCCGGGACTTACTCCTACGAGCAGTACTTC. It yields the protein CASGPGTYSYEQYF.

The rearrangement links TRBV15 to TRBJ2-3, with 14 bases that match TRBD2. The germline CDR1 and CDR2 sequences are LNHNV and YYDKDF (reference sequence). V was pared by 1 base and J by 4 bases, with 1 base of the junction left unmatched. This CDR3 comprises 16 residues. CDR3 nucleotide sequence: TGTGCCACCAGCAGAGGGACTAGCGGGAGGCCAGATACGCAGTATTTT. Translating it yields CATSRGTSGRPDTQYF.

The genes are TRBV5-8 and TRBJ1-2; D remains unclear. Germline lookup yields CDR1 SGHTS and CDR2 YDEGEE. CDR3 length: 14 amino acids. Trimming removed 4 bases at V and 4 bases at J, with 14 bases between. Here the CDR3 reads CASSPYGQPYGYTF. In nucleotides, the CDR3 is TGTGCCAGCAGCCCCTATGGGCAGCCCTATGGCTACACCTTC. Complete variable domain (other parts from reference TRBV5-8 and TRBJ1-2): EAGVTQSPTHLIKTRGQQATLRCSPISGHTSVYWYQQALGLGLQFLLWYDEGEERNRGNFPPRFSGRQFPNYSSELNVNALELEDSALYLCASSPYGQPYGYTFGSGTRLTVV.

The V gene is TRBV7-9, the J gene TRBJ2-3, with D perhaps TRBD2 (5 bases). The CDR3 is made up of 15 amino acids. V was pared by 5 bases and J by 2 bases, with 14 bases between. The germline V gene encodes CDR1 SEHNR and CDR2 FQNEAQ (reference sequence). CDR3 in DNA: TGTGCCAGCAGCGCCGGAGGCCCTACCACAGATACGCAGTATTTT. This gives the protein CASSAGGPTTDTQYF.

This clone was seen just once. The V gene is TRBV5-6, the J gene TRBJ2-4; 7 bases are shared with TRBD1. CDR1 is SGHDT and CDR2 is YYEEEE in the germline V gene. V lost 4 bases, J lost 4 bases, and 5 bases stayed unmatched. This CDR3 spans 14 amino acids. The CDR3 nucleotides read TGTGCCAGCAGCCAGCCGGGACAGAAAAACATTCAGTACTTC. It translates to CASSQPGQKNIQYF.

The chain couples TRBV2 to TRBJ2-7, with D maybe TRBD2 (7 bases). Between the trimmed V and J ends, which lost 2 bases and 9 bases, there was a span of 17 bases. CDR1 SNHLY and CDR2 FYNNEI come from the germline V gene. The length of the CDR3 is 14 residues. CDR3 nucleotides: TGTGCCAGCAGTGAAAGTAGGGGGGGCGCGGGGCAGTACTTC. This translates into CASSESRGGAGQYF.

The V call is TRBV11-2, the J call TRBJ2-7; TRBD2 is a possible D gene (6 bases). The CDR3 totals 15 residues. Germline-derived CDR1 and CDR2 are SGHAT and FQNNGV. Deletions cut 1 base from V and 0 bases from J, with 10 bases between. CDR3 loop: CASSLAGVTSYEQYF. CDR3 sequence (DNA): TGTGCCAGCAGCTTAGCGGGGGTGACCTCCTACGAGCAGTACTTC.

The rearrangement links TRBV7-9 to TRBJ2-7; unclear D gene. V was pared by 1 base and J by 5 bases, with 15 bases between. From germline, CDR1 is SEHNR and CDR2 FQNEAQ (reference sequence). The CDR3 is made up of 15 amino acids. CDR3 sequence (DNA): TGTGCCAGCAGCTTAGGTCTTAGCCAGAACGACGAGCAGTACTTC. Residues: CASSLGLSQNDEQYF.

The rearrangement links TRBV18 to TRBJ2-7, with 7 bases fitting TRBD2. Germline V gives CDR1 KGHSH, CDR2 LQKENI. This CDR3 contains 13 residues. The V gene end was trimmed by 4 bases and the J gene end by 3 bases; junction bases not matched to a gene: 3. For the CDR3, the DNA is TGTGCCAGCTCACAGGGACTACACTACGAGCAGTACTTC. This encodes CASSQGLHYEQYF.

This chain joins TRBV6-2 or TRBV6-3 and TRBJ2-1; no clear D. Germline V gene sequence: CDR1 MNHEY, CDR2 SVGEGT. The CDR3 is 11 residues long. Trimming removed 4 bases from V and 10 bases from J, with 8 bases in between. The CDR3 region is CASSSPREQFF. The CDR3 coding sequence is TGTGCCAGCAGTTCCCCTCGGGAGCAGTTCTTC.

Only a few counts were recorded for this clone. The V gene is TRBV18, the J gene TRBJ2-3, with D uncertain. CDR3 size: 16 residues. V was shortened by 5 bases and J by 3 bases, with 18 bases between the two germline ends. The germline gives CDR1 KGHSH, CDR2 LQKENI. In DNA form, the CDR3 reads TGTGCCAGCTCAAATGGCCTCATAAAGACAACAGATACGCAGTATTTT. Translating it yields CASSNGLIKTTDTQYF.

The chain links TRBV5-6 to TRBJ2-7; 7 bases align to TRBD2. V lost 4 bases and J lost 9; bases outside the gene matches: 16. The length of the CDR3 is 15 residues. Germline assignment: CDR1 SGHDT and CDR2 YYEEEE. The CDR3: CASSGRAGVGPVQYF. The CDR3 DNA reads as TGTGCCAGCAGCGGCAGGGCGGGAGTAGGCCCCGTGCAGTACTTC.

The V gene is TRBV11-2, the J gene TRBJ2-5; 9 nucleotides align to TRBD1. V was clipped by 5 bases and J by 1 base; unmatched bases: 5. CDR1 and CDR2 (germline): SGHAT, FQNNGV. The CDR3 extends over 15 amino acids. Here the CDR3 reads CASSPSTGGQETQYF. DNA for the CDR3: TGTGCCAGCAGCCCCTCGACAGGGGGCCAAGAGACCCAGTACTTC.

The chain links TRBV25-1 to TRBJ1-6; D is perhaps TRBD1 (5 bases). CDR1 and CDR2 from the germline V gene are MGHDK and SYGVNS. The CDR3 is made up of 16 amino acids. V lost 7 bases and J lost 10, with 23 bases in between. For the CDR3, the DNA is TGTGCCAGCAAAAGCCCCCTGGGGGAGGGTGGCTCACCCCTCCACTTT. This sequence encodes CASKSPLGEGGSPLHF.

Written as DNA, the CDR3 is TGTGCCAGCAGCGTAGAGGGACACCCGAACACCGGGGAGCTGTTTTTT. Protein: CASSVEGHPNTGELFF. The chain couples TRBV9 to TRBJ2-2; D possibly corresponds to TRBD1 (6 bases). Germline loops: CDR1 SGDLS, CDR2 YYNGEE. Trimming shortened V by 0 bases and J by 0 bases, and 9 bases separated the two germline ends. This CDR3 contains 16 residues.

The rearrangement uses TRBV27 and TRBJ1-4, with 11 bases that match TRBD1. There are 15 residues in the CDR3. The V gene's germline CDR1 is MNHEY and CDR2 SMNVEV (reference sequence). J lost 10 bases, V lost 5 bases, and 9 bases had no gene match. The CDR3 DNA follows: TGTGCCAGCAGTCCCCGGACAGGGGGCGTCGGAAAACTGTTTTTT. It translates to CASSPRTGGVGKLFF.

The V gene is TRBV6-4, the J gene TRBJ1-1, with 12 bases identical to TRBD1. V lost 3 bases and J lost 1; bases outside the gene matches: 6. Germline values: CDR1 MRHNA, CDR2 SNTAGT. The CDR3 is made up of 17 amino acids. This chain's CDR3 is CASSEGTGGFTNTEAFF. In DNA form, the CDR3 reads TGTGCCAGCAGTGAGGGGACAGGGGGCTTTACGAACACTGAAGCTTTCTTT.

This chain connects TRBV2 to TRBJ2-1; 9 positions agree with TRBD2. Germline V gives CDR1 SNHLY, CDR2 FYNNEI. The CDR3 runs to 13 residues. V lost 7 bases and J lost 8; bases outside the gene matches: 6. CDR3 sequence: CASKRREGDEQFF. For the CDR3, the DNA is TGTGCCAGCAAAAGGCGGGAGGGTGATGAGCAGTTCTTC.

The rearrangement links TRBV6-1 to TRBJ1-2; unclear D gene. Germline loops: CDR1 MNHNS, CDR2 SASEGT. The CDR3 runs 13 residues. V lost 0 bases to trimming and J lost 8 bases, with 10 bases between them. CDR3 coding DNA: TGTGCCAGCAGTGAAGCCCTACTGGAGGGCTACACCTTC. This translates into CASSEALLEGYTF.

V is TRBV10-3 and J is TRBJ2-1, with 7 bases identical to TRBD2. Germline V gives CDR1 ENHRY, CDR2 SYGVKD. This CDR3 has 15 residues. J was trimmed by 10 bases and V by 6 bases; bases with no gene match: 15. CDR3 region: CAISPASAGAREQFF. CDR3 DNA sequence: TGTGCCATCAGCCCCGCTTCGGCGGGAGCTCGGGAGCAGTTCTTC.

CDR3 nucleotides: TGTGCCAGCAGACCCGGACAGATCTATGGCTACACCTTC. It translates to CASRPGQIYGYTF. The chain combines TRBV12-3 or TRBV12-4 with TRBJ1-2, with a weak D call TRBD1 (6 bases). Deletions cut 6 bases from V and 4 bases from J, with 12 bases between. The CDR3 contains 13 residues.

CDR3 bases: TGTGCCAGCAGCTGGGGGGTTGAGACCCTCAATGAGCAGTTCTTC. It specifies CASSWGVETLNEQFF. This rearrangement joins TRBV5-6 to TRBJ2-1; a weak D match, TRBD2 (6 bases). The length of the CDR3 is 15 residues. Germline lookup yields CDR1 SGHDT and CDR2 YYEEEE. V lost 3 bases to trimming and J lost 6 bases, with 16 bases between them.

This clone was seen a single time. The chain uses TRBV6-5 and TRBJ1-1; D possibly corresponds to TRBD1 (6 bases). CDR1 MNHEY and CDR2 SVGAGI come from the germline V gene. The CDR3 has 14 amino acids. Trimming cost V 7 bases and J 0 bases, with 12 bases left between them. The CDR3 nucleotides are TGTGCCAGCACTGTGGGACACCTGAACACTGAAGCTTTCTTT. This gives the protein CASTVGHLNTEAFF.

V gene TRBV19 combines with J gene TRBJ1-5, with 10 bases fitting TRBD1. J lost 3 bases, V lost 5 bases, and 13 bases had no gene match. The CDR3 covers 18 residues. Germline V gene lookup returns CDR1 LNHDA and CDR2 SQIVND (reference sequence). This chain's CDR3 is CASSPHASGTGANQPQHF. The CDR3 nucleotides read TGTGCCAGTAGTCCCCATGCCTCCGGGACAGGGGCCAATCAGCCCCAGCATTTT.

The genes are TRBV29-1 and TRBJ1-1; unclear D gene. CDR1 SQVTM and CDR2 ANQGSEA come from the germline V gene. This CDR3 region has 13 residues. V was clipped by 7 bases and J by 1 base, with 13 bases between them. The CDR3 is CSGRALPNTEAFF. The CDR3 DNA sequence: TGCAGCGGTCGAGCTCTTCCGAACACTGAAGCTTTCTTT.